This T cell receptor beta chain was documented in a study of shared clonotypes between healthy human individuals. A split of CD4+ cells into CD45RA+ naive and CD45RA-negative memory subsets was performed. With regard to this clone: Antigen specificity is unknown.

Assay used: immunoSEQ multiplex PCR; TCRdb lists only in-frame clones, some missing. The sample comprises 1.6 million or so clones, around 98.5% of which are singletons, and around 0.38% rests with the top ten. Whole-study results and caveats: Clonotype sharing among donors, it was expected, would be affected by sequencing depth. The small donor group covered limited genetic and exposure diversity. Relative to memory subsets, naive subsets generally showed larger estimated richness.

Trimming cost V 5 bases and J 10 bases, with 18 bases left between them. CDR1 MNHEY and CDR2 SVGAGI come from the germline V gene. CDR3 length equals 13 residues. This sequence originates from a man aged 30 to 45 in good health. Sequenced input: naive CD4+ T cells sorted from blood. Subset here: CD45RA+ positively selected. The chain has TRBV6-5 and TRBJ2-7, with a tentative D call TRBD1 (6 bases). CDR3 sequence: CASSTRQGPRQYF. In nucleotides, the CDR3 is TGTGCCAGCAGTACCCGGCAGGGGCCCCGTCAGTACTTC.